The clone carrying this TCR beta chain was detected only a few times. Its antigen is currently unknown. The time point is: persistent/refractory GD, antithyroid drugs over 5 years with positive TRAb. PBMC-derived RNA was used for the TCR library. This CDR3 contains 13 residues. The germline CDR1 and CDR2 sequences are MNHNS and SASEGT. Trimming left V 4 bases short and J 3 bases short, with 10 bases between. This sample is part of a study of regulatory T cells in long-lasting Graves disease. General study points: Persistent disease showed a preference for TRBV28, TRBJ1-2 and TRBJ2-5.

In building TCR beta libraries, iRepertoire HTBI primers were used together with Arm-PCR of CDR3 regions. TCRdb itself ran the multiplex PCR reads through MiXCR, one entry per CDR3 protein. The sample consists of roughly 500,000 distinct CDR3 sequences, roughly 20% of them appearing once. The receptor was derived from a female donor with Graves disease. The sequences come from peripheral blood mononuclear cells (PBMCs), collected when the disease was refractory, from a patient treated with antithyroid drugs. The chain recombines TRBV6-1 with TRBJ2-7; weak D call: TRBD1 (5 bases). For the CDR3, the DNA is TGTGCCAGCAGTGTTATGCAGGGCTACGAGCAGTACTTC. This translates into CASSVMQGYEQYF.